Listed below are T cell receptor beta chains from one sample, sequenced in a study of cytomegalovirus exposure and HLA in healthy donors. TCRdb's table, derived via immunoSEQ multiplex PCR, lists solely in-frame clones and lacks some. The sample yields more than 150,000 clones, under 85% seen once. The sample was PBMCs. These receptors were obtained from a man aged 45-65 years in good health and CMV-seronegative. Both conserved end residues are part of each CDR3. A D gene is named only where the DNA matches it firmly. Where a row states a size, it is once, few, many or the class of an expanded clone; other rows omit it.

TRBV4-1	TRBJ1-1	NA	few	CASSQVTTGYTEAFF	TGCGCCAGCAGCCAGGTAACTACAGGGTACACTGAAGCTTTCTTT
TRBV6-6	TRBJ2-7	NA	few	CATGAYEQYF	TGTGCCACGGGGGCCTACGAGCAGTACTTC
TRBV7-9	TRBJ2-5	TRBD2	NA	CASSPPTSGQETQYF	TGTGCCAGCAGCCCCCCGACTAGCGGTCAAGAGACCCAGTACTTC
TRBV2	TRBJ2-7	TRBD2	NA	CASRRTSGSYEQYF	TGTGCCAGCAGAAGGACTAGCGGGAGCTACGAGCAGTACTTC
TRBV9	TRBJ2-3	TRBD2	NA	CASSGGTGGPLSHTQYF	TGTGCCAGCAGCGGAGGCACGGGGGGACCATTATCACATACGCAGTATTTT
TRBV7-7	TRBJ2-3	TRBD2	NA	CASSSGGSTDTQYF	TGTGCTAGCAGTTCCGGGGGGAGCACAGATACGCAGTATTTT
TRBV10-2	TRBJ2-5	TRBD1	NA	CASSESRGLTGETQYF	TGCGCCAGCAGTGAGTCTAGGGGGCTAACAGGAGAGACCCAGTACTTC
TRBV5-1	TRBJ2-3	TRBD1	NA	CASNYMTGLSIDTQYF	TGCGCCAGCAACTATATGACAGGGTTAAGTATAGATACGCAGTATTTT
TRBV14	TRBJ2-7	TRBD2	NA	CASSRYLAGEIYEQYF	TGTGCCAGCAGCCGCTATCTAGCGGGGGAGATCTACGAGCAGTACTTC
TRBV2	TRBJ2-1	NA	NA	CASSGRAPYNEQFF	TGTGCCAGCAGTGGGCGGGCCCCCTACAATGAGCAGTTCTTC
TRBV7-2	TRBJ2-7	NA	few	CASSRPVSTYEQYF	TGTGCCAGCAGCCGCCCGGTCTCTACCTACGAGCAGTACTTC
TRBV7-2	TRBJ2-7	TRBD1	NA	CASSRNPPPGGHEQYF	TGTGCCAGCAGCAGGAACCCACCCCCAGGGGGACACGAGCAGTACTTC
TRBV10-3	TRBJ1-2	TRBD1	NA	CAISDPDRGINYGYTF	TGTGCCATCAGTGATCCAGACAGGGGGATTAACTATGGCTACACCTTC
TRBV28	TRBJ2-2	NA	NA	CASASWGRNTGELFF	TGTGCCAGCGCATCGTGGGGCCGCAACACCGGGGAGCTGTTTTTT
TRBV18	TRBJ2-5	TRBD2	NA	CASSGSGTSRQETQYF	TGTGCCAGCTCAGGAAGCGGGACTAGCAGACAAGAGACCCAGTACTTC
TRBV18	TRBJ2-1	NA	NA	CASSTGLYNEQFF	TGTGCCAGCTCGACAGGTCTCTACAATGAGCAGTTCTTC
TRBV7-9	TRBJ1-2	TRBD1	NA	CSSSPVTRQGNYGYTF	TGTTCCAGCAGCCCAGTTACCCGACAGGGGAACTATGGCTACACCTTC
TRBV5-4	TRBJ2-7	TRBD2	NA	CASSSWTSGSHEQYF	TGTGCCAGCAGCTCTTGGACTAGCGGGTCCCACGAGCAGTACTTC
TRBV5-6	TRBJ1-2	TRBD1	once	CASRQDRQGWGYTF	TGTGCCAGCAGACAGGATCGACAGGGTTGGGGCTACACCTTC
TRBV19	TRBJ2-7	TRBD2	once	CASSIVGRDYEQYF	TGTGCCAGTAGTATAGTCGGGAGGGACTACGAGCAGTACTTC
TRBV7-8	TRBJ2-4	NA	NA	CASSSETGRKNIQYF	TGTGCCAGCAGCTCTGAGACAGGGAGGAAAAACATTCAGTACTTC
TRBV7-2	TRBJ1-4	NA	NA	CASRLGGVEEKLFF	TGCGCCAGCAGACTAGGTGGAGTTGAGGAAAAACTGTTTTTT
TRBV5-5	TRBJ1-5	NA	NA	CASSLEGRQPQHF	TGTGCCAGCAGCTTGGAGGGGAGGCAGCCCCAGCATTTT
TRBV6-5	TRBJ1-1	TRBD1	few	CASRTGQVNTEAFF	TGTGCCAGCAGGACCGGACAGGTGAACACTGAAGCTTTCTTT
TRBV25-1	TRBJ2-1	NA	NA	CARSRRGNYNEQFF	TGTGCCAGGTCGAGGCGGGGTAATTACAATGAGCAGTTCTTC
TRBV5-1	TRBJ2-3	NA	NA	CASSLGGAPGTDTQYF	TGCGCCAGCAGCTTGGGGGGAGCCCCAGGCACAGATACGCAGTATTTT
TRBV7-6	TRBJ2-6	TRBD2	NA	CASSLAGGAGANVLTF	TGTGCCAGCAGCTTGGCGGGGGGCGCTGGGGCCAACGTCCTGACTTTC
TRBV25-1	TRBJ2-7	NA	NA	CASSEQGHYEQYF	TGTGCCAGCAGTGAACAGGGTCACTACGAGCAGTACTTC
TRBV6-5	TRBJ2-7	TRBD1	NA	CASSPTGGQTYEQYF	TGTGCCAGCAGCCCGACAGGGGGCCAGACCTACGAGCAGTACTTC
TRBV7-6	TRBJ2-2	NA	NA	CASSLLNTGELFF	TGTGCCAGCAGCTTACTTAACACCGGGGAGCTGTTTTTT
TRBV4-1	TRBJ2-3	TRBD2	once	CASSQARTSGGVDTQYF	TGCGCCAGCAGCCAAGCTAGGACTAGCGGGGGGGTGGATACGCAGTATTTT
TRBV30	TRBJ1-2	NA	NA	CAWSGRSEGYTF	TGTGCCTGGAGTGGCAGATCAGAAGGCTACACCTTC
TRBV19	TRBJ2-2	NA	NA	CASSIGALRNTGELFF	TGTGCCAGTAGTATAGGCGCACTCCGGAACACCGGGGAGCTGTTTTTT
TRBV29-1	TRBJ1-4	NA	few	CSVVFGFGGEKLFF	TGCAGCGTTGTCTTCGGATTCGGGGGGGAAAAACTGTTTTTT
TRBV18	TRBJ1-1	NA	NA	CASSPQDKGPTEAFF	TGTGCCAGCTCACCACAGGACAAGGGCCCCACTGAAGCTTTCTTT
TRBV4-1	TRBJ1-1	TRBD1	NA	CASSTIPRLTGLRNTEAFF	TGCGCCAGCAGCACTATTCCCCGTTTGACAGGGTTGAGGAACACTGAAGCTTTCTTT
TRBV6-5	TRBJ1-2	NA	NA	CASLAGQGYGYTF	TGTGCCAGCTTGGCAGGGCAGGGCTATGGCTACACCTTC
TRBV9	TRBJ2-2	TRBD2	NA	CASSLYSGGAINTGELFF	TGTGCCAGCAGCCTTTATAGCGGGGGGGCGATTAACACCGGGGAGCTGTTTTTT
TRBV28	TRBJ1-2	NA	NA	CASAGNYGYTF	TGTGCCAGCGCCGGGAACTATGGCTACACCTTC